This is a list of T cell receptor beta chains from one sample in a study of blood T cell repertoires in COVID-19. Libraries were prepared by immunoSEQ multiplex PCR; TCRdb keeps only in-frame clonotypes and omits some of them. Of 250,000 to 300,000 clones listed, about nine tenths are singletons. Sample: peripheral blood. These receptors were taken from a woman aged 40 to 50 who had recovered from COVID-19. CDR3s include the opening cysteine and the closing phenylalanine or tryptophan. A D gene is named only where the DNA matches it firmly. Clone size, where shown, is once, few, many, or a class for clones that have expanded.

D: TRBD2; J: TRBJ2-1; V: TRBV7-2; length: 16; size: .; CDR3: CASSLGTSGSYNEQFF; DNA: TGTGCCAGCAGCTTAGGGACTAGCGGCTCCTACAATGAGCAGTTCTTC
D: .; J: TRBJ2-5; V: TRBV18; length: 12; size: .; CDR3: CASSSDQETQYF; DNA: TGTGCCAGCTCATCCGACCAAGAGACCCAGTACTTC
D: .; J: TRBJ2-3; V: TRBV24-1; length: 18; size: .; CDR3: CATGERRGPVDSADTQYF; DNA: TGTGCCACCGGGGAAAGAAGGGGTCCGGTTGACAGCGCAGATACGCAGTATTTT
D: .; J: TRBJ1-2; V: TRBV6-1; length: 14; size: .; CDR3: CASSEVTGTYGYTF; DNA: TGTGCCAGCAGTGAAGTAACAGGGACCTATGGCTACACCTTC
D: TRBD2; J: TRBJ2-3; V: TRBV4-1; length: 15; size: .; CDR3: CASSQSGRADITQYF; DNA: TGCGCCAGCAGCCAGAGCGGGAGGGCCGACATAACGCAGTATTTT
D: TRBD1; J: TRBJ2-7; V: TRBV9; length: 12; size: .; CDR3: CASSGTGYEQYF; DNA: TGTGCCAGCAGCGGGACAGGTTACGAGCAGTACTTC
D: .; J: TRBJ1-3; V: TRBV7-7; length: 20; size: .; CDR3: CASSPSRGGREGFSGNTIYF; DNA: TGTGCTAGCAGCCCCTCGCGGGGGGGGCGAGAAGGTTTTTCCGGAAACACCATATATTTT
D: .; J: TRBJ2-2; V: TRBV28; length: 12; size: .; CDR3: CASRTDGGELFF; DNA: TGTGCCAGCAGAACAGATGGCGGGGAGCTGTTTTTT
D: .; J: TRBJ1-5; V: TRBV6-1; length: 15; size: .; CDR3: CASSESNREGQPQHF; DNA: TGTGCCAGCAGTGAATCAAACCGGGAGGGACAGCCCCAGCATTTT
D: TRBD2; J: TRBJ2-7; V: TRBV7-2; length: 18; size: .; CDR3: CASRQTGLAGTSPYEQYF; DNA: TGTGCCAGCAGACAAACCGGGCTAGCGGGAACCTCTCCGTACGAGCAGTACTTC
D: TRBD1; J: TRBJ1-3; V: TRBV5-6; length: 15; size: .; CDR3: CASSHRGTSGNTIYF; DNA: TGTGCCAGCAGCCACAGGGGGACGTCTGGAAACACCATATATTTT
D: TRBD1; J: TRBJ2-1; V: TRBV29-1; length: 14; size: .; CDR3: CSVSVTGTYNEQFF; DNA: TGCAGCGTCTCTGTGACAGGGACCTACAATGAGCAGTTCTTC
D: TRBD2; J: TRBJ2-7; V: TRBV30; length: 17; size: .; CDR3: CAWSLPYGLAGGYEQYF; DNA: TGTGCCTGGAGTTTGCCCTATGGTCTAGCGGGAGGTTACGAGCAGTACTTC
D: .; J: TRBJ2-1; V: TRBV5-6; length: 14; size: once; CDR3: CASSLGSSYNEQFF; DNA: TGTGCCAGCAGCTTGGGGAGCTCCTACAATGAGCAGTTCTTC
D: TRBD1; J: TRBJ1-1; V: TRBV3-1/TRBV3-2; length: 15; size: .; CDR3: CASSQYGTGVFEAFF; DNA: TGTGCCAGCAGCCAATACGGGACAGGGGTTTTCGAAGCTTTCTTT
D: TRBD1; J: TRBJ1-2; V: TRBV6-5; length: 15; size: once; CDR3: CASSINSGTGVVGTF; DNA: TGTGCCAGCAGTATAAATTCCGGGACAGGGGTGGTAGGCACCTTC
D: TRBD2; J: TRBJ2-1; V: TRBV2; length: 17; size: .; CDR3: CASSDRLAGGLYNEQFF; DNA: TGTGCCAGCAGTGATCGACTAGCGGGAGGCTTATACAATGAGCAGTTCTTC
D: TRBD1; J: TRBJ2-7; V: TRBV6-5; length: 15; size: .; CDR3: CASSPLGTGFNEQYF; DNA: TGTGCCAGCAGTCCCCTCGGGACAGGGTTCAACGAGCAGTACTTC
D: TRBD1; J: TRBJ2-2; V: TRBV27; length: 14; size: .; CDR3: CASMRTGGFGELFF; DNA: TGTGCCAGCATGAGGACAGGGGGCTTCGGGGAGCTGTTTTTT
D: TRBD1; J: TRBJ1-2; V: TRBV27; length: 17; size: .; CDR3: CASSFSSGTGKLYGYTF; DNA: TGTGCCAGCAGTTTTAGTTCGGGGACAGGGAAACTCTATGGCTACACCTTC
D: TRBD1; J: TRBJ2-5; V: TRBV5-1; length: 14; size: .; CDR3: CASSSGGTQETQYF; DNA: TGCGCCAGCAGCTCAGGGGGTACTCAAGAGACCCAGTACTTC
D: TRBD2; J: TRBJ2-5; V: TRBV6-1; length: 18; size: .; CDR3: CASSERGAAGVVAETQYF; DNA: TGTGCCAGCAGCGAACGGGGGGCAGCGGGAGTCGTTGCAGAGACCCAGTACTTC
D: .; J: TRBJ2-3; V: TRBV6-6; length: 14; size: .; CDR3: CASSYPKSTDTQYF; DNA: TGTGCCAGCAGTTACCCTAAAAGCACAGATACGCAGTATTTT
D: .; J: TRBJ2-3; V: TRBV11-2; length: 16; size: .; CDR3: CASRASGVTRTDTQYF; DNA: TGTGCCAGCAGGGCCTCGGGAGTAACTAGGACAGATACGCAGTATTTT
D: .; J: TRBJ2-3; V: TRBV6-5; length: 15; size: .; CDR3: CASSYSGTSTDTQYF; DNA: TGTGCCAGCAGTTACAGCGGAACTAGCACAGATACGCAGTATTTT
D: .; J: TRBJ1-1; V: TRBV3-1/TRBV3-2; length: 15; size: .; CDR3: CASSHSDRLNTEAFF; DNA: TGTGCCAGCAGCCATTCCGACAGGTTGAACACTGAAGCTTTCTTT
D: .; J: TRBJ2-7; V: TRBV30; length: 12; size: .; CDR3: CAWRAGNYEQYF; DNA: TGTGCCTGGAGGGCCGGGAACTACGAGCAGTACTTC
D: .; J: TRBJ2-7; V: TRBV6-1; length: 15; size: .; CDR3: CASSERAGVRNEQYF; DNA: TGTGCCAGCAGTGAAAGGGCAGGGGTGAGGAACGAGCAGTACTTC